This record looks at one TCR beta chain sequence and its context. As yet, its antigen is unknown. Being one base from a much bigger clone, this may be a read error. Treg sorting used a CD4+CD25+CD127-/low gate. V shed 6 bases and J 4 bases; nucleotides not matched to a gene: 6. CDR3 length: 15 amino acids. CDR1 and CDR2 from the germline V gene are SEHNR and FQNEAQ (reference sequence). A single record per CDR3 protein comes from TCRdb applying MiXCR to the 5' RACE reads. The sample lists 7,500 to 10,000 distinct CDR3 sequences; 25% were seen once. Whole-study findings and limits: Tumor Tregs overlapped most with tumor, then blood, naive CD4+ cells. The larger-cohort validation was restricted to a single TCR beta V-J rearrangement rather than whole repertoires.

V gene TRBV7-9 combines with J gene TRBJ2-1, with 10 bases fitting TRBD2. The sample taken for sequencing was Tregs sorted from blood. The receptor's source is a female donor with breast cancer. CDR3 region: CASSKTSGYYNEQFF. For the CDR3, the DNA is TGTGCCAGCAGTAAGACTAGCGGGTATTACAATGAGCAGTTCTTC. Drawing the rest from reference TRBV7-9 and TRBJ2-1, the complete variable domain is DTGVSQNPRHKITKRGQNVTFRCDPISEHNRLYWYRQTLGQGPEFLTYFQNEAQLEKSRLLSDRFSAERPKGSFSTLEIQRTEQGDSAMYLCASSKTSGYYNEQFFGPGTRLTVL.